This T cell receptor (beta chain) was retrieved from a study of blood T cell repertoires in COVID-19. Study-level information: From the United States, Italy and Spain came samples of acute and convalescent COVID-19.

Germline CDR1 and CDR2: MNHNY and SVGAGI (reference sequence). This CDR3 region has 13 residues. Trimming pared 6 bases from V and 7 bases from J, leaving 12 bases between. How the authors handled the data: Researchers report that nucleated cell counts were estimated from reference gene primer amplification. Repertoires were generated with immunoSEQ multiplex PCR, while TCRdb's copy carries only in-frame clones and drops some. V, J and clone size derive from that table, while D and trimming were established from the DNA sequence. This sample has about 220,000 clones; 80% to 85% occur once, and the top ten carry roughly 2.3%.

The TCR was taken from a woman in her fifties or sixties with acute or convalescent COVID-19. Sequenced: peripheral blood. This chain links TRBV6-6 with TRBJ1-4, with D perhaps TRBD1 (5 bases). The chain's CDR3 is CASRRGLGEKLFF. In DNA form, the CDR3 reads TGTGCCAGCAGAAGGGGCCTAGGTGAAAAACTGTTTTTT.